Each of the 8 T cell receptor beta chains below was sequenced from the same sample in a study of human T cells and chemical hapten exposure (dated by TCRdb to the early 2020s). Libraries came from RACE. TCRdb records NextSeq 500 as the sequencer. Through fastp at Q25 and MiXCR, TCRdb rebuilt clones from the public reads, retaining in-frame beta chains. Identical CDR3 protein sequences are pooled into one entry, listed with their most common genes and DNA. This sample gives under 450,000 distinct CDR3 sequences in total; approximately 5% of them show up just once. Jointly, the top ten make up roughly 2.4% of the sample. The sample's time point label, decoded: patch test 1, 2 weeks after DPC sensitization. The meaning of the sample's treatment or condition label: therapeutic diphenylcyclopropenone sensitization with weekly scalp DPC. This material consisted of whole blood, taken in connection with sensitization to the hapten diphenylcyclopropenone (DPC). All receptors come from a woman in her forties or fifties with alopecia areata. Some clones in this sample may be carry-over from other donors' samples.

This clonotype has ten or more counts. The limits of the CDR3 on the DNA are not certain, so only TCRdb's listed CDR3 is given. J is TRBJ1-2 and V is TRBV6-2 or TRBV6-3; whether TRBD1, the table's D call, matches the DNA was not checked. Including both end residues, the CDR3 is 13 amino acids long. Germline loops: CDR1 MNHEY, CDR2 SVGEGT. The chain's CDR3 is CASRDGQYFGYTF.

This clonotype appeared many times. The chain recombines TRBV7-9 with TRBJ2-7; a possible D gene is TRBD2 (6 bases). Germline lookup yields CDR1 SEHNR and CDR2 FQNEAQ (reference sequence). V was clipped by 1 base and J by 7 bases, with 8 bases between them. The CDR3 runs 12 residues. The DNA for the CDR3 is TGTGCCAGCAGCTTAGTGGGGAGGGAGCAGTACTTC. As protein: CASSLVGREQYF.

This clonotype appeared many times. In DNA, the CDR3 is TGTGCCAGCAGTGGGGTGGCGAACACCGGGGAGCTGTTTTTT. Protein: CASSGVANTGELFF. The V call is TRBV7-2, the J call TRBJ2-2; D is uncertain. Trimming left V 6 bases short and J 0 bases short, with 8 bases between. The germline CDR1 and CDR2 sequences are SGHTA and FQGNSA. CDR3 length: 14 amino acids.

A few counts support this clonotype. This chain joins TRBV4-3 and TRBJ2-3; D call uncertain. Trimming took 0 bases from V and 4 from J, leaving 8 bases between them. The CDR3 extends over 14 amino acids. Per germline, CDR1 LGHNA and CDR2 YSLEER. CDR3 in amino acids: CASSQEGKADTQYF. CDR3 DNA sequence: TGCGCCAGCAGCCAAGAAGGAAAGGCAGATACGCAGTATTTT.

Many counts were recorded for this clonotype. The chain combines TRBV7-2 with TRBJ2-5; no reliable D call. The CDR3 is made up of 12 amino acids. V lost 5 bases to trimming and J lost 1 base, with 5 bases between them. Looked up from germline, CDR1 is SGHTA and CDR2 is FQGNSA. CDR3 sequence (DNA): TGTGCCAGCAGCCGCCCCCAAGAGACCCAGTACTTC. It is translated as CASSRPQETQYF.

This clonotype occurred many times. This rearrangement joins TRBV2 to TRBJ2-5, with TRBD2 matching 10 bases. Germline V lookup: CDR1 SNHLY, CDR2 FYNNEI. This CDR3 region has 14 residues. V shed 5 bases, J shed 2 bases, and the junction held 2 bases outside the gene matches. The CDR3 DNA is TGTGCCAGCAGTCGGACTAGCGGTCAAGAGACCCAGTACTTC. It encodes CASSRTSGQETQYF.

This chain joins TRBV7-9 and TRBJ2-2, with TRBD2 matching 9 bases. Germline CDR1 and CDR2: SEHNR and FQNEAQ (reference sequence). There are 17 residues in the CDR3. The V gene end was trimmed by 2 bases and the J gene end by 0 bases; junction bases not matched to a gene: 4. CDR3 protein: CASSLLLAGSNTGELFF. The CDR3 nucleotides are TGTGCCAGCAGCTTACTACTAGCGGGTTCGAACACCGGGGAGCTGTTTTTT.

The V gene is TRBV24-1, the J gene TRBJ1-1, with a tentative D call TRBD1 (5 bases). V was clipped by 4 bases and J by 1 base, with 12 bases between them. CDR1 and CDR2 (germline): KGHDR, SFDVKD. The CDR3 totals 15 residues. CDR3: CATSEGTDTNTEAFF. For the CDR3, the DNA is TGTGCCACCAGTGAGGGGACGGACACGAACACTGAAGCTTTCTTT.